A selection of T cell receptor beta chains follows, all from one sample in a study of cytomegalovirus exposure and HLA in healthy donors. Only in-frame clones appear in the TCRdb table, and some are missing; sequencing was by immunoSEQ multiplex PCR. The sample comprises 120,000 or so clones, around 82% of which are singletons, and around 11% rests with the top ten. The sample consisted of PBMCs. The receptor set was obtained from a male donor in good health and CMV-seropositive. Each CDR3 is given with its conserved first and last residue. The D gene is left open where the match is weak. Not every row has a clone size; where given, it reads once, few, many or a size class.

j_gene: TRBJ2-4; abundance: NA; v_gene: TRBV28; d_gene: NA; len: 13; CDR3nt: TGTGCCAGCAGCCAGAGGGTTCGGGTTGGGCAGTACTTC; CDR3aa: CASSQRVRVGQYF
j_gene: TRBJ2-2; abundance: NA; v_gene: TRBV14; d_gene: NA; len: 11; CDR3nt: TGTGCCAGCAGTATCTCCGGGGAGCTGTTTTTT; CDR3aa: CASSISGELFF
j_gene: TRBJ2-3; abundance: NA; v_gene: TRBV11-2; d_gene: NA; len: 13; CDR3nt: TGTGCCAGCAGCCCATTCCACTCAGATACGCAGTATTTT; CDR3aa: CASSPFHSDTQYF
j_gene: TRBJ2-4; abundance: once; v_gene: TRBV4-3; d_gene: NA; len: 15; CDR3nt: TGCGCCAGCAGCCAACATCTAGCGCTGGGGAACATTCAGTACTTC; CDR3aa: CASSQHLALGNIQYF
j_gene: TRBJ2-7; abundance: NA; v_gene: TRBV28; d_gene: NA; len: 15; CDR3nt: TGTGCCAGCAGTCCCGGGGAGCGGGCCTCCTACGAGCAGTACTTC; CDR3aa: CASSPGERASYEQYF
j_gene: TRBJ1-3; abundance: NA; v_gene: TRBV14; d_gene: NA; len: 15; CDR3nt: TGTGCCAGCAGCCAAGGGCAGTTCTCTGGAAACACCATATATTTT; CDR3aa: CASSQGQFSGNTIYF
j_gene: TRBJ2-3; abundance: NA; v_gene: TRBV28; d_gene: NA; len: 13; CDR3nt: TGTGCCAGCAGCCCCGGGACATGGAACACGCAGTATTTT; CDR3aa: CASSPGTWNTQYF
j_gene: TRBJ2-5; abundance: NA; v_gene: TRBV7-9; d_gene: TRBD1; len: 16; CDR3nt: TGTTCCAGCAGCAACGGACCCCGGGACAGGGAAGAGACCCAGTACTTC; CDR3aa: CSSSNGPRDREETQYF
j_gene: TRBJ2-5; abundance: NA; v_gene: TRBV7-8; d_gene: TRBD1; len: 15; CDR3nt: TGTGCCAGCAGCTCTGCCGGGACAGGGCACGGAGAGCAGTACTTC; CDR3aa: CASSSAGTGHGEQYF
j_gene: TRBJ2-3; abundance: NA; v_gene: TRBV29-1; d_gene: NA; len: 13; CDR3nt: TGCTCTCCATCCGTGGGAGTAACAGATACGCAGTATTTT; CDR3aa: CSPSVGVTDTQYF
j_gene: TRBJ2-1; abundance: once; v_gene: TRBV13; d_gene: TRBD1; len: 15; CDR3nt: TGTGCCAGCAGCACGGGACAGGGTCCCCACAATGAGCAGTTCTTC; CDR3aa: CASSTGQGPHNEQFF
j_gene: TRBJ2-7; abundance: NA; v_gene: TRBV11-3; d_gene: TRBD1; len: 14; CDR3nt: TGTGCCAGCAGCTCCACAGGGGTCTCCTACGAGCAGTACTTC; CDR3aa: CASSSTGVSYEQYF
j_gene: TRBJ2-7; abundance: few; v_gene: TRBV27; d_gene: TRBD1; len: 13; CDR3nt: TGTGCCAGCAGTTTCGGACAGGGGAACGAGCAGTACTTC; CDR3aa: CASSFGQGNEQYF
j_gene: TRBJ2-1; abundance: NA; v_gene: TRBV5-5; d_gene: NA; len: 14; CDR3nt: TGTGCCAGCAGCTTGGCCGGGGAGAGCAGTGAGCAGTTCTTC; CDR3aa: CASSLAGESSEQFF
j_gene: TRBJ2-7; abundance: NA; v_gene: TRBV7-9; d_gene: NA; len: 17; CDR3nt: TGTGCCAGCAGCTCTAGTCGCCTCGGCCAAAACTCCTACGAGCAGTACTTC; CDR3aa: CASSSSRLGQNSYEQYF
j_gene: TRBJ2-7; abundance: NA; v_gene: TRBV4-3; d_gene: NA; len: 16; CDR3nt: TGCGCCAGCAGCCCGAGGTGGGCCAGCGGACCCTACGAGCAGTACTTC; CDR3aa: CASSPRWASGPYEQYF
j_gene: TRBJ2-1; abundance: NA; v_gene: TRBV18; d_gene: TRBD2; len: 16; CDR3nt: TGTGCCAGCTCACCAAGGGGACTAGCGGGAGGCGATGAGCAGTTCTTC; CDR3aa: CASSPRGLAGGDEQFF
j_gene: TRBJ2-1; abundance: NA; v_gene: TRBV7-9; d_gene: NA; len: 17; CDR3nt: TGTGCCAGCAGCTTATCCGGGCTAGGACATTTCTACAATGAGCAGTTCTTC; CDR3aa: CASSLSGLGHFYNEQFF
j_gene: TRBJ1-2; abundance: NA; v_gene: TRBV6-1; d_gene: NA; len: 13; CDR3nt: TGTGCCAGCAGTCCGCGGCCCTCCTATGGCTACACCTTC; CDR3aa: CASSPRPSYGYTF
j_gene: TRBJ1-1; abundance: once; v_gene: TRBV7-3; d_gene: NA; len: 14; CDR3nt: TGTGCCAGCAGCTTAATTCCCGTGAACACTGAAGCTTTCTTT; CDR3aa: CASSLIPVNTEAFF
j_gene: TRBJ1-4; abundance: few; v_gene: TRBV7-2; d_gene: NA; len: 14; CDR3nt: TGTGCCAGCAGCTTGAGGCAGGGCGTTGAAAAACTGTTTTTT; CDR3aa: CASSLRQGVEKLFF
j_gene: TRBJ1-3; abundance: NA; v_gene: TRBV7-9; d_gene: NA; len: 11; CDR3nt: TGTTCCAGGGCCTCTGGAAACACCATATATTTT; CDR3aa: CSRASGNTIYF
j_gene: TRBJ1-1; abundance: NA; v_gene: TRBV19; d_gene: NA; len: 14; CDR3nt: TGTGCCAGTAGTACCTTCCGATCCCCGGGTGAAGCTTTCTTT; CDR3aa: CASSTFRSPGEAFF
j_gene: TRBJ2-5; abundance: NA; v_gene: TRBV7-9; d_gene: NA; len: 15; CDR3nt: TGTTCCAGCAGCTTAAGACTCATTCGGGTGGAGACCCAGTACTTC; CDR3aa: CSSSLRLIRVETQYF
j_gene: TRBJ2-3; abundance: NA; v_gene: TRBV11-2; d_gene: NA; len: 16; CDR3nt: TGTGCCAGCAGCCTGGGGGGCGGGAGAAGCACAGATACGCAGTATTTT; CDR3aa: CASSLGGGRSTDTQYF
j_gene: TRBJ1-5; abundance: NA; v_gene: TRBV6-1; d_gene: NA; len: 14; CDR3nt: TGTGCCAGCAGTGTCTTTGCCCAGGGTCAGCCCCAGCATTTT; CDR3aa: CASSVFAQGQPQHF
j_gene: TRBJ1-5; abundance: NA; v_gene: TRBV6-6; d_gene: NA; len: 13; CDR3nt: TGTGCCAGCAGTCGGACAGTTAATCAGCCCCAGCATTTT; CDR3aa: CASSRTVNQPQHF
j_gene: TRBJ2-2; abundance: NA; v_gene: TRBV7-3; d_gene: TRBD1; len: 12; CDR3nt: TGTGCCAGCAGCTACAGGGGCGGGGAGCTGTTTTTT; CDR3aa: CASSYRGGELFF
j_gene: TRBJ2-2; abundance: NA; v_gene: TRBV27; d_gene: TRBD2; len: 13; CDR3nt: TGTGCCACTCGAGCGGGAATTACCGGGGAGCTGTTTTTT; CDR3aa: CATRAGITGELFF
j_gene: TRBJ2-1; abundance: NA; v_gene: TRBV11-3; d_gene: TRBD1; len: 16; CDR3nt: TGTGCCAGCAGCTTGGGGACAGGGGGTAATAGGGATGAGCAGTTCTTC; CDR3aa: CASSLGTGGNRDEQFF